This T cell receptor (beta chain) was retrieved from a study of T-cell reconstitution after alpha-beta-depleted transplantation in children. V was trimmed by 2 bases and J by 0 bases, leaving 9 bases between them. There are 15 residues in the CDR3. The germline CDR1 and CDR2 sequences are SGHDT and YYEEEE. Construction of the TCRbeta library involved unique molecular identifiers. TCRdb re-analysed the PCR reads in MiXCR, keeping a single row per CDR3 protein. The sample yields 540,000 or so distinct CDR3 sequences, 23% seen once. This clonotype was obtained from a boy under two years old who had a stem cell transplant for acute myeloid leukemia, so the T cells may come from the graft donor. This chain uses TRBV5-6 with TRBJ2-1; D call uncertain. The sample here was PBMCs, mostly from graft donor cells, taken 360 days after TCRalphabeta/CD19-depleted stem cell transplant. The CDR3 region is CASSFESTSYNEQFF. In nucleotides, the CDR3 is TGTGCCAGCAGCTTCGAATCTACCTCCTACAATGAGCAGTTCTTC. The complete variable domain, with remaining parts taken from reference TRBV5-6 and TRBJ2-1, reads DAGVTQSPTHLIKTRGQQVTLRCSPKSGHDTVSWYQQALGQGPQFIFQYYEEEERQRGNFPDRFSGHQFPNYSSELNVNALLLGDSALYLCASSFESTSYNEQFFGPGTRLTVL.